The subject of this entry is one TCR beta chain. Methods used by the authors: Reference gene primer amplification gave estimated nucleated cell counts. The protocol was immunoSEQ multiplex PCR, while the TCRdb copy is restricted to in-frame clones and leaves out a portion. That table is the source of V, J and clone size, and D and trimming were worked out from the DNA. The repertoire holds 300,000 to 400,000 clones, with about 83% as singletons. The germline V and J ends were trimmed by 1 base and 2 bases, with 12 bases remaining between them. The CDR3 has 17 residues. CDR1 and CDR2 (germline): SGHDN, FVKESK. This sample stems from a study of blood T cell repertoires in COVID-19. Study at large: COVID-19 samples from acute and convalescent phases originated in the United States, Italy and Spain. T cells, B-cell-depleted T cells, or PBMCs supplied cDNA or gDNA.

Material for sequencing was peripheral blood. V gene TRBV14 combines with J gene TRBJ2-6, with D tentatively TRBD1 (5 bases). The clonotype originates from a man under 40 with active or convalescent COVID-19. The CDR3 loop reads CASSQGPLGPGANVLTF. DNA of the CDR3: TGTGCCAGCAGCCAAGGGCCTCTGGGGCCTGGGGCCAACGTCCTGACTTTC.